Each of the 28 T cell receptor beta chains below was sequenced from the same sample in a study of shared clonotypes between healthy human individuals. Clones were read by immunoSEQ multiplex PCR, and TCRdb kept only the in-frame ones, dropping some. In the table there are approximately 2,300,000 clones, less than 95% of which are singletons. The specimen sequenced was naive CD4+ T cells from PBMCs. Specified subset: CD45RA+ positively selected. The source is a man aged 18 to 29 in good health. Some clones in this sample may be carry-over from other donors' samples.

The CDR3 DNA reads TGCGCCAGCACTCTCCTTTGGGGGGATGAGCAGTTCTTC. This sequence encodes CASTLLWGDEQFF. The rearrangement uses TRBV5-1 and TRBJ2-1; a possible D gene is TRBD2 (6 bases). The V end was cut by 6 bases, the J end by 8 bases, with 15 bases between. CDR1 SGHRS and CDR2 YFSETQ come from the germline V gene. The CDR3 length is 13 residues.

The chain has TRBV6-6 and TRBJ2-7, with 7 nucleotides matching TRBD1. Germline assignment: CDR1 MNHNY and CDR2 SVGAGI (reference sequence). V lost 8 bases and J lost 4; bases outside the gene matches: 5. CDR3 length equals 12 residues. CDR3 sequence reads: CASRDRLYEQYF. The CDR3 DNA reads as TGTGCCAGCCGGGACAGACTTTACGAGCAGTACTTC.

V usage is TRBV4-1 and J usage is TRBJ2-3; TRBD2 might be the D (6 bases). V was shortened by 4 bases and J by 4 bases, with 18 bases between the two germline ends. In germline, CDR1 is MGHRA, CDR2 YSYEKL. CDR3 length equals 16 residues. CDR3 region: CASSLTAVPGADTQYF. CDR3 bases: TGCGCCAGCAGCCTGACGGCGGTCCCGGGGGCAGATACGCAGTATTTT.

Here the CDR3 reads CASGQGGYEQYF. The CDR3 region has the DNA TGTGCCAGCGGTCAGGGTGGGTACGAGCAGTACTTC. The V and J genes are TRBV6-6 and TRBJ2-7, with D possibly being TRBD1 (5 bases). The CDR3 consists of 12 residues. Germline loops: CDR1 MNHNY, CDR2 SVGAGI (reference sequence). V lost 8 bases, J lost 4 bases, and 12 bases lay in between.

The chain recombines TRBV30 with TRBJ2-5, with 9 positions matching TRBD1. The CDR3 is made up of 21 amino acids. CDR1 GTSNPN and CDR2 SVGIG come from the germline V gene (reference sequence). The V gene end was trimmed by 0 bases and the J gene end by 2 bases; junction bases not matched to a gene: 22. For the CDR3, the DNA is TGTGCCTGGAGTGTACCATTCCCATATACATCGGACAGGGGTACACAAGAGACCCAGTACTTC. Protein sequence: CAWSVPFPYTSDRGTQETQYF.

About this clone itself: Within the sample, other DNA sequences also encode this same CDR3. This chain links TRBV28 with TRBJ1-5; 8 bases are shared with TRBD1. V lost 5 bases to trimming and J lost 2 bases; unmatched junction nucleotides: 2. The CDR3 runs to 14 residues. The germline gives CDR1 MDHEN, CDR2 SYDVKM. The DNA of the CDR3 is TGTGCCAGCAGTCTGGGACAGGGCAATCAGCCCCAGCATTTT. Residues: CASSLGQGNQPQHF.

V and J are TRBV7-9 and TRBJ2-3, with no clear D. Between the trimmed V and J ends, which lost 5 bases and 0 bases, there was a span of 9 bases. Germline CDR1 and CDR2: SEHNR and FQNEAQ (reference sequence). The CDR3 is made up of 14 amino acids. CDR3 region: CASSGVRSTDTQYF. The CDR3 DNA follows: TGTGCCAGCAGCGGGGTACGTAGCACAGATACGCAGTATTTT.

This clone was detected once. J is TRBJ2-1 and V is TRBV28; D possibly corresponds to TRBD1 (6 bases). Trimming removed 5 bases from V and 3 bases from J, with 8 bases in between. Germline CDR1 MDHEN, CDR2 SYDVKM. The CDR3 runs 13 residues. The DNA of the CDR3 is TGTGCCAGCAGTATGGACAGCTACAATGAGCAGTTCTTC. Encoded protein: CASSMDSYNEQFF.

This clone was recorded only once. The CDR3 loop is CASSAGTGRETQYF. The CDR3 nucleotides are TGTGCCAGCAGTGCTGGGACAGGGAGGGAGACCCAGTACTTC. The chain couples TRBV2 to TRBJ2-5; 9 bases agree with TRBD1. Germline trimming cut 4 bases from V and 5 bases from J; bases unmatched to any gene: 5. Germline V lookup: CDR1 SNHLY, CDR2 FYNNEI. This CDR3 contains 14 residues. Filled out from reference TRBV2 and TRBJ2-5, the complete variable domain reads EPEVTQTPSHQVTQMGQEVILRCVPISNHLYFYWYRQILGQKVEFLVSFYNNEISEKSEIFDDQFSVERPDGSNFTLKIRSTKLEDSAMYFCASSAGTGRETQYFGPGTRLLVL.

This chain links TRBV4-1 with TRBJ2-1; the match to TRBD2 covers 9 bases. Unmatched junction bases numbered 7, after V lost 1 base and J lost 6 bases. In germline, CDR1 is MGHRA, CDR2 YSYEKL. The length of the CDR3 is 16 residues. In DNA, the CDR3 is TGCGCCAGCAGCCAAGGGGGCGGGAGGGCCCGCAATGAGCAGTTCTTC. It encodes CASSQGGGRARNEQFF.

The chain couples TRBV5-4 to TRBJ1-3; 7 positions match TRBD1. CDR1 is SGHNT, CDR2 YYREEE, per germline (reference sequence). The CDR3 spans 17 residues. Losses at the gene ends were 4 bases for V and 0 bases for J; bases not matched to a gene: 10. The DNA of the CDR3 is TGTGCCAGCAGCGCGGGACAGACACCCTTCTCTGGAAACACCATATATTTT. Translated, it gives CASSAGQTPFSGNTIYF. The variable domain in full, with the rest retrieved from reference TRBV5-4 and TRBJ1-3, is ETGVTQSPTHLIKTRGQQVTLRCSSQSGHNTVSWYQQALGQGPQFIFQYYREEENGRGNFPPRFSGLQFPNYSSELNVNALELDDSALYLCASSAGQTPFSGNTIYFGEGSWLTVV.

This clone was seen once. V usage is TRBV29-1 and J usage is TRBJ2-5, with D perhaps TRBD2 (5 bases). The J call is doubtful: the DNA matches TRBJ2-7 better. The germline V gene encodes CDR1 SQVTM and CDR2 ANQGSEA. This CDR3 is built from 14 residues. The CDR3: CSARDGGSSYEQYF. CDR3 bases: TGCAGCGCACGCGACGGAGGAAGCTCCTACGAGCAGTACTTC.

J is TRBJ2-3 and V is TRBV4-1; 10 bases align to TRBD2. This CDR3 spans 15 amino acids. V lost 4 bases to trimming and J lost 2 bases; unmatched junction nucleotides: 3. Germline loops: CDR1 MGHRA, CDR2 YSYEKL. CDR3 amino acids: CASSLTSGDTDTQYF. CDR3 bases: TGCGCCAGCAGCCTCACTAGCGGGGACACAGATACGCAGTATTTT.

V gene TRBV5-1 combines with J gene TRBJ1-1, with 7 bases that match TRBD1. Germline values: CDR1 SGHRS, CDR2 YFSETQ. The CDR3 has 17 amino acids. The J segment lost 3 bases and the V segment lost 0 bases, leaving 11 bases of the junction unmatched. DNA of the CDR3: TGCGCCAGCAGCTTGGCTCTGCTGGGACAGCGGGACACTGAAGCTTTCTTT. It encodes CASSLALLGQRDTEAFF.

The chain joins TRBV4-3 to TRBJ1-1, with 10 positions matching TRBD1. Germline V gene sequence: CDR1 LGHNA, CDR2 YSLEER. With V trimmed by 3 bases and J by 3 bases, 4 bases remained unmatched. This CDR3 has 15 amino acids. This CDR3 reads CASSHADRGDTEAFF. DNA of the CDR3: TGCGCCAGCAGCCATGCGGACAGGGGGGACACTGAAGCTTTCTTT.

The genes are TRBV10-3 and TRBJ2-7; 7 positions agree with TRBD1. V lost 4 bases to trimming and J lost 7 bases; unmatched junction nucleotides: 7. CDR3 length: 13 residues. Germline CDR1 and CDR2: ENHRY and SYGVKD. In DNA, the CDR3 is TGTGCCATCAGTGGGGGACAGCCACGGGAGCAGTACTTC. It specifies CAISGGQPREQYF.

Worth noting for this clone: The sample has other DNA sequences that encode this CDR3 too. The genes are TRBV7-9 and TRBJ2-3, with D perhaps matching TRBD2 (6 bases). Germline V lookup: CDR1 SEHNR, CDR2 FQNEAQ (reference sequence). The V end was cut by 0 bases, the J end by 6 bases, with 16 bases between. The CDR3 is 16 residues long. As DNA, the CDR3 is TGTGCCAGCAGCTTAGCGTTAGCGGAGGGGACGGATACGCAGTATTTT. This codes for CASSLALAEGTDTQYF.

The chain carries TRBV19 and TRBJ2-1; D perhaps matches TRBD2 (6 bases). The CDR3 covers 14 residues. CDR1 is LNHDA and CDR2 is SQIVND in the germline V gene (reference sequence). Trimming took 5 bases from V and 4 from J, leaving 12 bases between them. The CDR3 spells CASSSLAVYNEQFF. The CDR3, as DNA: TGTGCCAGTAGTTCTTTAGCGGTGTACAATGAGCAGTTCTTC.

This chain uses TRBV7-2 with TRBJ2-7; TRBD1 matches at 9 bases. The CDR3 runs to 15 residues. Trimming at V came to 1 base and at J to 1 base, leaving 2 bases not matched to a gene. Germline CDR1 reads SGHTA; CDR2 reads FQGNSA. CDR3 DNA: TGTGCCAGCAGCTTAGGGGACAGGGCGTCCTACGAGCAGTACTTC. It specifies CASSLGDRASYEQYF.

The chain links TRBV18 to TRBJ2-1, with D maybe TRBD2 (5 bases). This CDR3 is built from 13 residues. Looked up from germline, CDR1 is KGHSH and CDR2 is LQKENI. Trimming stripped 7 bases from V and 6 bases from J, with 13 bases between. The CDR3: CASFQQLGNEQFF. The CDR3 nucleotides are TGTGCCAGCTTCCAGCAACTAGGCAATGAGCAGTTCTTC.

The rearrangement joins TRBV7-8 to TRBJ2-1; tentatively, D is TRBD2 (5 bases). The V and J ends lost 1 base and 3 bases respectively, with 10 bases between them. Germline V lookup: CDR1 SGHVS, CDR2 FQNEAQ. The CDR3 has 15 amino acids. DNA of the CDR3: TGTGCCAGCAGCTTAGAGCTAGCCTACTACAATGAGCAGTTCTTC. This encodes CASSLELAYYNEQFF. Based on the CDR3 plus reference TRBV7-8 and TRBJ2-1, the full variable domain is GAGVSQSPRYKVAKRGQDVALRCDPISGHVSLFWYQQALGQGPEFLTYFQNEAQLDKSGLPSDRFFAERPEGSVSTLKIQRTQQEDSAVYLCASSLELAYYNEQFFGPGTRLTVL.

This clone appeared once. J is TRBJ1-3 and V is TRBV2; 8 nucleotides agree with TRBD1. Per germline, CDR1 SNHLY and CDR2 FYNNEI. Unmatched junction bases numbered 12, after V lost 10 bases and J lost 7 bases. CDR3 length: 14 amino acids. CDR3 sequence: CAIRDRGDRNTIYF. In DNA, the CDR3 is TGTGCCATCCGCGACAGGGGCGATAGGAACACCATATATTTT.

The chain combines TRBV4-2 with TRBJ2-7, with 7 bases that match TRBD2. The V gene's germline CDR1 is LGHNA and CDR2 YNFKEQ. This CDR3 comprises 16 residues. V gave up 0 bases and J gave up 6 bases; unmatched junction bases: 11. The DNA for the CDR3 is TGTGCCAGCAGCCAAGAGGGGGGGACCGCATCGGGCGAGCAGTACTTC. It specifies CASSQEGGTASGEQYF.

J is TRBJ1-5 and V is TRBV10-3; 7 nucleotides match TRBD1. The CDR3 extends over 13 amino acids. J was trimmed by 7 bases and V by 6 bases; bases with no gene match: 6. The germline V gene encodes CDR1 ENHRY and CDR2 SYGVKD. In DNA form, the CDR3 reads TGTGCCATCAGGGAGGGGGCTATACAGCCCCAGCATTTT. The encoded protein is CAIREGAIQPQHF.

The V gene is TRBV9, the J gene TRBJ1-2; D possibly corresponds to TRBD1 (6 bases). The CDR3 is 12 amino acids. V lost 3 bases and J lost 8, with 11 bases in between. CDR1 is SGDLS, CDR2 YYNGEE, per germline. The CDR3 region is CASSGRGRGYTF. DNA for the CDR3: TGTGCCAGCAGCGGCAGGGGACGCGGCTACACCTTC.

The chain recombines TRBV5-8 with TRBJ2-6, with D maybe TRBD2 (6 bases). CDR1 and CDR2 (germline): SGHTS, YDEGEE. The CDR3 loop spans 16 amino acids. V was pared by 4 bases and J by 0 bases, with 11 bases between. The CDR3 loop reads CASSLPGSSGANVLTF. The CDR3 DNA reads as TGTGCCAGCAGCCTTCCCGGGAGCTCTGGGGCCAACGTCCTGACTTTC.

This chain connects TRBV20-1 to TRBJ1-1; D not certain. The CDR3 extends over 11 amino acids. The ends were cut back, 6 bases at V and 4 bases at J, with 9 bases in the middle. Per germline, CDR1 DFQATT and CDR2 SNEGSKA (reference sequence). This CDR3 is CSAIITTEAFF. The CDR3 coding sequence is TGCAGTGCAATCATAACCACTGAAGCTTTCTTT.

The chain uses TRBV5-1 and TRBJ2-5; TRBD1 matches at 9 bases. Losses at the gene ends were 3 bases for V and 4 bases for J; bases not matched to a gene: 4. Germline V gene data show CDR1 as SGHRS and CDR2 as YFSETQ. The CDR3 extends over 14 amino acids. The CDR3: CASSYTGGRETQYF. In DNA, the CDR3 is TGCGCCAGCAGCTATACAGGGGGCAGAGAGACCCAGTACTTC.